This TCR beta chain was captured in a study of blood T cell repertoires in COVID-19. Study summary: The United States, Italy and Spain provided the acute and convalescent COVID-19 samples. T cells, B-cell-depleted T cells, or PBMCs provided the cDNA or gDNA that served as material.

The J segment lost 2 bases and the V segment lost 6 bases, leaving 8 bases of the junction unmatched. This CDR3 spans 15 amino acids. Per germline, CDR1 LNHDA and CDR2 SQIVND (reference sequence). This clone has just a few counts. Authors' methods: From reference gene primer amplification, estimates of nucleated cell counts were derived. Using immunoSEQ multiplex PCR, the repertoire was profiled, and TCRdb retains in-frame clones only, with some absent. The V and J calls and the clone size are those of that table, but D and trimming were determined from the DNA. This sample has under 8,000 clones, with roughly nine tenths found just once.

Sample: peripheral blood. The receptor was derived from a man older than 75 with active COVID-19. V is TRBV19 and J is TRBJ1-1; 8 nucleotides line up with TRBD1. CDR3 region: CASRLDRVANTEAFF. CDR3 DNA sequence: TGTGCCAGTAGGCTGGACAGGGTGGCAAACACTGAAGCTTTCTTT.